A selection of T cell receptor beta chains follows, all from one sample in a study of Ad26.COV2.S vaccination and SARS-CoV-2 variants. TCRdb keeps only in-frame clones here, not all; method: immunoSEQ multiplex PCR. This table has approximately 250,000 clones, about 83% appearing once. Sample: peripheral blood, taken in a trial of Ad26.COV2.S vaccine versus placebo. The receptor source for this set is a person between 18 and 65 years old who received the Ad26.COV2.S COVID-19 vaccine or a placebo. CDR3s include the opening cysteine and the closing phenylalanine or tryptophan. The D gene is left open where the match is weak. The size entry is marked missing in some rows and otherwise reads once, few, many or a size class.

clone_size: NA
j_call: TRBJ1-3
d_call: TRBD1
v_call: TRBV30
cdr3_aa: CAWGRSRTGGPQSSGNTIYF
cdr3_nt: TGTGCCTGGGGTCGTTCGCGGACAGGGGGTCCCCAAAGCTCTGGAAACACCATATATTTT

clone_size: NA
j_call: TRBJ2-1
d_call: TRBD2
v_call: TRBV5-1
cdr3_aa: CASSLTSGRNEQFF
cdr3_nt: TGCGCCAGCAGCTTAACTAGCGGGAGGAATGAGCAGTTCTTC

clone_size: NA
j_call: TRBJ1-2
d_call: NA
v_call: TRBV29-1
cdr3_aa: CSVGGLSYTF
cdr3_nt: TGCAGCGTTGGGGGTCTTAGCTACACCTTC

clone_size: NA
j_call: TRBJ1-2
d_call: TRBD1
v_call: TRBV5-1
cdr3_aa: CASKGDRPYGYTF
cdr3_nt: TGCGCCAGCAAGGGGGACAGGCCCTATGGCTACACCTTC

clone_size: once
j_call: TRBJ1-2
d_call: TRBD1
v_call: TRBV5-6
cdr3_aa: CASSVGDRGRFDYGYTF
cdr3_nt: TGTGCCAGCAGCGTGGGGGACAGGGGGCGCTTCGACTATGGCTACACCTTC

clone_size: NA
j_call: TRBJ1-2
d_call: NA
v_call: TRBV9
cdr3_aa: CASSSHRDINRQYGYTF
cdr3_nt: TGTGCCAGCAGCTCCCACAGGGATATTAATCGACAATATGGCTACACCTTC

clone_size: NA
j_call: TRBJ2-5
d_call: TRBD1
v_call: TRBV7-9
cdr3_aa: CASSPRQGALIIEETQYF
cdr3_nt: TGTGCCAGCAGCCCGAGACAGGGGGCGCTTATTATAGAAGAGACCCAGTACTTC

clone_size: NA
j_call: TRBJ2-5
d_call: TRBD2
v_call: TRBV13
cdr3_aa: CASSLSPAEGTSGEETQYF
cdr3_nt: TGTGCCAGCAGCTTAAGCCCCGCGGAGGGGACTAGCGGAGAAGAGACCCAGTACTTC

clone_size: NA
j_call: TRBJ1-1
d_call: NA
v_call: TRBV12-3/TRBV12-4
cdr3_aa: CASSFYTEAFF
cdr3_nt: TGTGCCAGCAGTTTTTACACTGAAGCTTTCTTT

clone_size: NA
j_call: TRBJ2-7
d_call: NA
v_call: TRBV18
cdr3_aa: CASSPLGAVAGSYEQYF
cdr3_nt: TGTGCCAGCTCCCCCCTCGGGGCCGTGGCCGGTAGCTACGAGCAGTACTTC

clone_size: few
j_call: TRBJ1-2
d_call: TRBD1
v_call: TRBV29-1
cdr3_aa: CSAGTEASYGYTF
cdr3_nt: TGCAGCGCTGGGACAGAGGCTAGCTATGGCTACACCTTC

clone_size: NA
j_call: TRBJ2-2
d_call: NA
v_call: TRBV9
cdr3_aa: CASSVLSGELFF
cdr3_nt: TGTGCCAGCAGCGTACTGAGCGGGGAGCTGTTTTTT

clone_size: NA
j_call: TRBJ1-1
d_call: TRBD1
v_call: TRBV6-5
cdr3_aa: CASRDDRVNTEAFF
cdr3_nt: TGTGCCAGCAGGGACGACAGGGTGAACACTGAAGCTTTCTTT

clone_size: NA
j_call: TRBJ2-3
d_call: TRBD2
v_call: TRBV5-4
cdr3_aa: CASSPGAGAGDTQYF
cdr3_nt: TGTGCCAGCAGCCCAGGTGCGGGAGCTGGAGATACGCAGTATTTT

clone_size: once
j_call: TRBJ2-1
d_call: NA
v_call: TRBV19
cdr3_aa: CASTAGTAYNEQFF
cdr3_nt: TGTGCCAGTACGGCGGGGACCGCTTACAATGAGCAGTTCTTC

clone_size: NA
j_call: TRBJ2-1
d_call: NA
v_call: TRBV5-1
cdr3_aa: CASSYQGSSVSYNEQFF
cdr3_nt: TGCGCCAGCAGCTACCAGGGGTCTAGCGTCTCCTACAATGAGCAGTTCTTC

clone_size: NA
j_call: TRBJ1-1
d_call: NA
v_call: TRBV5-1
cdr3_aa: CASSFSARDTEAFF
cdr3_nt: TGCGCCAGCAGCTTTTCTGCGAGGGACACTGAAGCTTTCTTT

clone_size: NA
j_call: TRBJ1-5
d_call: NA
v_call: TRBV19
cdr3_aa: CASSAGINQPQHF
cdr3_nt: TGTGCCAGTAGTGCCGGCATCAATCAGCCCCAGCATTTT

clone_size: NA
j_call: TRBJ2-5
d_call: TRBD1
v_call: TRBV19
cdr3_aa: CASSVDGTGREETQYF
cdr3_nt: TGTGCCAGTAGTGTCGACGGGACAGGACGAGAAGAGACCCAGTACTTC

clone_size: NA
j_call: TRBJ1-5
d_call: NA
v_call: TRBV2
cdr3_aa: CASSVSGNQKNQPQHF
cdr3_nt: TGTGCCAGCAGTGTCAGCGGAAATCAGAAAAATCAGCCCCAGCATTTT

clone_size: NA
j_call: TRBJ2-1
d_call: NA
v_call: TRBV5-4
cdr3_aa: CASSFDSSSYNEQFF
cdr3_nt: TGTGCCAGCAGCTTCGACTCTAGCTCCTACAATGAGCAGTTCTTC

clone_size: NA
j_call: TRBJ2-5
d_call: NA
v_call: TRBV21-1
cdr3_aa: CASSKGGPETQYF
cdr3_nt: TGTGCCAGCAGCAAAGGTGGCCCGGAGACCCAGTACTTC